The 21 T cell receptor beta chains below come from one sample, sequenced in a study of OX40 agonist ivuxolimab in advanced cancers. TCRdb keeps only in-frame clones here, not all; method: immunoSEQ multiplex PCR. Found here are under 90,000 clones, approximately 85% of them singletons; the top ten hold over 0.2%. The source was CD4+ or CD8+ T cells sorted from blood, collected in a trial of the OX40 agonist ivuxolimab. All receptors derive from an adult with an advanced solid tumor such as melanoma, head and neck, liver or kidney cancer.

V is TRBV2 and J is TRBJ2-1; 8 nucleotides line up with TRBD2. Germline assignment: CDR1 SNHLY and CDR2 FYNNEI. Unmatched junction bases numbered 12, after V lost 2 bases and J lost 0 bases. The CDR3 extends over 19 amino acids. CDR3 sequence reads: CASSEPTGGSPSSYNEQFF. The CDR3 DNA follows: TGTGCCAGCAGTGAACCCACGGGAGGGTCCCCCAGCTCCTACAATGAGCAGTTCTTC.

The chain links TRBV19 to TRBJ1-1; D might be TRBD1 (5 bases). The CDR3 loop spans 14 amino acids. Germline CDR1 LNHDA, CDR2 SQIVND (reference sequence). With 7 bases removed from V and 6 bases from J, the gap between germline ends came to 18 bases. In nucleotides, the CDR3 is TGTGCCAGTAAGAACCGGGACGGTTTTTCTGAAGCTTTCTTT. Translating it yields CASKNRDGFSEAFF.

This rearrangement joins TRBV5-1 to TRBJ1-3; 8 bases match TRBD1. CDR1 SGHRS and CDR2 YFSETQ come from the germline V gene. V shed 0 bases and J 4 bases; nucleotides not matched to a gene: 6. This CDR3 spans 16 amino acids. CDR3 in DNA: TGCGCCAGCAGCTTGGGACAGGGGAATATAGGAAACACCATATATTTT. Its translation is CASSLGQGNIGNTIYF.

This clone turned up a few times. This rearrangement joins TRBV4-1 to TRBJ2-1; D is unresolved. CDR1 MGHRA and CDR2 YSYEKL come from the germline V gene. The CDR3 has 17 amino acids. V was cut by 5 bases and J by 3 bases, with 20 bases left in between. The CDR3 sequence: CASSANPAASYYNEQFF. The CDR3 DNA reads TGCGCCAGCAGCGCCAACCCGGCGGCATCCTACTACAATGAGCAGTTCTTC.

The V and J genes are TRBV14 and TRBJ2-3; D is unclear. Germline V lookup: CDR1 SGHDN, CDR2 FVKESK. The CDR3 consists of 12 residues. V gave up 2 bases and J gave up 7 bases, with 7 bases separating them. As DNA, the CDR3 is TGTGCCAGCAGCCAAAGTGGAAATACGCAGTATTTT. Encoded protein: CASSQSGNTQYF.

This clone was seen a single time. V gene TRBV18 combines with J gene TRBJ2-7; D gene ambiguous. CDR3 length: 14 amino acids. The germline gives CDR1 KGHSH, CDR2 LQKENI. V gave up 0 bases and J gave up 3 bases, with 9 bases separating them. The CDR3 spells CASSPPRINYEQYF. The CDR3 nucleotides are TGTGCCAGCTCACCACCGAGGATTAACTACGAGCAGTACTTC. The whole variable domain, remainder taken from reference TRBV18 and TRBJ2-7, is NAGVMQNPRHLVRRRGQEARLRCSPMKGHSHVYWYRQLPEEGLKFMVYLQKENIIDESGMPKERFSAEFPKEGPSILRIQQVVRGDSAAYFCASSPPRINYEQYFGPGTRLTVT.

DNA for the CDR3: TGTGCCAGCACAGATAGCGGGGGCCAAGAGACCCAGTACTTC. Residues: CASTDSGGQETQYF. The gene calls are TRBV2 and TRBJ2-5; 9 nucleotides agree with TRBD2. Trimming at V came to 7 bases and at J to 1 base, leaving 4 bases not matched to a gene. This CDR3 region has 14 residues. CDR1 is SNHLY and CDR2 is FYNNEI in the germline V gene. Supplemented by reference TRBV2 and TRBJ2-5, the full variable domain reads EPEVTQTPSHQVTQMGQEVILRCVPISNHLYFYWYRQILGQKVEFLVSFYNNEISEKSEIFDDQFSVERPDGSNFTLKIRSTKLEDSAMYFCASTDSGGQETQYFGPGTRLLVL.

The chain's CDR3 is CASSPVARGDNEQFF. The CDR3 nucleotides read TGTGCCAGCAGCCCGGTAGCGCGGGGGGATAATGAGCAGTTCTTC. The chain couples TRBV7-8 to TRBJ2-1; 8 bases match TRBD2. The germline CDR1 and CDR2 sequences are SGHVS and FQNEAQ. The CDR3 is made up of 15 amino acids. Losses at the gene ends were 5 bases for V and 7 bases for J; bases not matched to a gene: 10.

This clone was seen a few times. V usage is TRBV6-5 and J usage is TRBJ2-7, with 9 bases that match TRBD1. Per germline, CDR1 MNHEY and CDR2 SVGAGI. V lost 6 bases to trimming and J lost 1 base; unmatched junction nucleotides: 7. CDR3 length: 15 amino acids. The DNA of the CDR3 is TGTGCCAGCAGGGCCGGGACAGGGACTTCCTACGAGCAGTACTTC. Its protein is CASRAGTGTSYEQYF.

The gene calls are TRBV6-1 and TRBJ1-5, with unresolved D. The CDR3 loop spans 14 amino acids. Trimming took off 7 bases at V and 5 bases at J, with 15 bases between the two ends. Germline values: CDR1 MNHNS, CDR2 SASEGT. CDR3 coding DNA: TGTGCCAGCACCGCCAGGATTTTAGATCAGCCCCAGCATTTT. Translated, it gives CASTARILDQPQHF.

This sequence joins TRBV10-3 and TRBJ1-1, with 12 bases identical to TRBD1. The germline CDR1 and CDR2 sequences are ENHRY and SYGVKD. The V segment lost 6 bases and the J segment 5 bases; nucleotides outside the gene matches: 22. CDR3 length equals 20 residues. DNA of the CDR3: TGTGCCATCAGACCGGCCAAGGTAATCCCGGGACAGGGGGCGAGGACTGAAGCTTTCTTT. Translated: CAIRPAKVIPGQGARTEAFF.

J is TRBJ1-3 and V is TRBV5-1; 8 bases agree with TRBD1. Germline V gives CDR1 SGHRS, CDR2 YFSETQ. The CDR3 is 16 amino acids. J lost 4 bases, V lost 3 bases, and 9 bases had no gene match. CDR3 nucleotide sequence: TGCGCCAGCAGCTCAAGCCGGACAGGGCCAGGAAACACCATATATTTT. It encodes CASSSSRTGPGNTIYF. The variable domain in full, completed from reference TRBV5-1 and TRBJ1-3, reads KAGVTQTPRYLIKTRGQQVTLSCSPISGHRSVSWYQQTPGQGLQFLFEYFSETQRNKGNFPGRFSGRQFSNSRSEMNVSTLELGDSALYLCASSSSRTGPGNTIYFGEGSWLTVV.

The chain carries TRBV7-9 and TRBJ2-7; D is perhaps TRBD2 (6 bases). The CDR3 contains 13 residues. Trimming pared 5 bases from V and 6 bases from J, leaving 14 bases between. The germline V gene has CDR1 SEHNR and CDR2 FQNEAQ (reference sequence). DNA of the CDR3: TGTGCCAGCAGCCAAGTTGGGGGAGGCGAGCAGTACGTC. This gives the protein CASSQVGGGEQYV.

The chain uses TRBV5-4 and TRBJ2-7; perhaps TRBD2 as D (6 bases). Germline CDR1 and CDR2: SGHNT and YYREEE (reference sequence). Trimming cost V 0 bases and J 7 bases, with 14 bases left between them. The CDR3 extends over 14 amino acids. The CDR3 DNA reads as TGTGCCAGCAGCTTGGTTGGAGGGCCGAAAGAGCAGTACTTC. Its protein product is CASSLVGGPKEQYF.

This chain uses TRBV10-1 with TRBJ1-1; no clear D gene. Per the germline V gene, CDR1 is WNHNN and CDR2 is SYGVQD (reference sequence). V lost 6 bases and J lost 3, with 11 bases in between. The CDR3 runs 13 residues. This chain's CDR3 is CASSRSGDTEAFF. In DNA form, the CDR3 reads TGCGCCAGCAGCCGGTCTGGGGACACTGAAGCTTTCTTT.

The rearrangement joins TRBV4-1 to TRBJ1-3, with 8 bases matching TRBD1. Germline-derived CDR1 and CDR2 are MGHRA and YSYEKL. With 1 base clipped from V and 3 bases from J, the junction kept 8 bases outside the gene matches. This CDR3 contains 17 residues. The CDR3 spells CASSQVFPGGRGNTIYF. In DNA form, the CDR3 reads TGCGCCAGCAGCCAAGTTTTCCCAGGGGGCCGTGGAAACACCATATATTTT.

This clone was counted once. This chain links TRBV27 with TRBJ1-3; TRBD1 matches at 8 bases. The CDR3 totals 15 residues. Germline CDR1 MNHEY, CDR2 SMNVEV (reference sequence). Trimming cost V 6 bases and J 0 bases; bases outside gene matches: 4. The CDR3 coding sequence is TGTGCCAGCAGGCTACAGGGGGGCTCTGGAAACACCATATATTTT. Amino acid sequence: CASRLQGGSGNTIYF.

The chain links TRBV5-6 to TRBJ2-7; maybe TRBD2 (6 bases). Germline V lookup: CDR1 SGHDT, CDR2 YYEEEE. V shed 3 bases and J shed 3 bases, with 10 bases lying between them. This CDR3 has 13 residues. In nucleotides, the CDR3 is TGTGCCAGCAGCTCCTCGGAGGGCTACGAGCAGTACTTC. Its protein product is CASSSSEGYEQYF.

This clone has a single count. The chain links TRBV6-6 to TRBJ2-3, with D possibly matching TRBD2 (6 bases). The CDR3 is 16 residues long. Germline V CDR1 and CDR2: MNHNY, SVGAGI (reference sequence). Trimming left V 0 bases short and J 4 bases short, with 14 bases between. CDR3 residues: CASSYSIGWRADTQYF. DNA of the CDR3: TGTGCCAGCAGTTACTCGATTGGGTGGAGGGCAGATACGCAGTATTTT.

This clone has a single count. The gene calls are TRBV9 and TRBJ2-3; no reliable D call. This CDR3 is 14 amino acids long. Trimming shortened V by 4 bases and J by 1 base, and 10 bases separated the two germline ends. Per germline, CDR1 SGDLS and CDR2 YYNGEE. CDR3 region: CASSHGRGTDTQYF. Written as DNA, the CDR3 is TGTGCCAGCAGCCACGGACGGGGCACAGATACGCAGTATTTT. The variable domain in full, with the rest retrieved from reference TRBV9 and TRBJ2-3, is DSGVTQTPKHLITATGQRVTLRCSPRSGDLSVYWYQQSLDQGLQFLIQYYNGEERAKGNILERFSAQQFPDLHSELNLSSLELGDSALYFCASSHGRGTDTQYFGPGTRLTVL.

The J gene is TRBJ1-3, the V gene TRBV18; a possible D gene is TRBD1 (6 bases). V dropped 5 bases and J dropped 0 bases, with 11 bases sitting between them. The CDR3 length is 15 residues. CDR1 KGHSH and CDR2 LQKENI come from the germline V gene. The CDR3 nucleotides are TGTGCCAGCTCAGGACAGCCCCACTCTGGAAACACCATATATTTT. It yields the protein CASSGQPHSGNTIYF. Supplemented by reference TRBV18 and TRBJ1-3, the full variable domain reads NAGVMQNPRHLVRRRGQEARLRCSPMKGHSHVYWYRQLPEEGLKFMVYLQKENIIDESGMPKERFSAEFPKEGPSILRIQQVVRGDSAAYFCASSGQPHSGNTIYFGEGSWLTVV.